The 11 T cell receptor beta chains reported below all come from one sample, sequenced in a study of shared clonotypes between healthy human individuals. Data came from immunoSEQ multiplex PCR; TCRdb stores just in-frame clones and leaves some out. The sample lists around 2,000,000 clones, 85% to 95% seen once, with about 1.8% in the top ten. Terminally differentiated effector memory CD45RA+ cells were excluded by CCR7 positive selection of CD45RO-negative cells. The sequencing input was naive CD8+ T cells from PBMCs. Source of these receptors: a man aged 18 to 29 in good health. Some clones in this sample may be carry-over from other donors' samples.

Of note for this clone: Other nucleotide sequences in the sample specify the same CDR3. CDR3 nucleotides: TGTGCCAGCAGCTTAGGAGGGGGCGGAGGGGAGCTGTTTTTT. It yields the protein CASSLGGGGGELFF. J is TRBJ2-2 and V is TRBV7-6, with 7 positions matching TRBD1. The germline V gene has CDR1 SGHVS and CDR2 FNYEAQ. The length of the CDR3 is 14 residues. The V gene end was trimmed by 1 base and the J gene end by 8 bases; junction bases not matched to a gene: 4.

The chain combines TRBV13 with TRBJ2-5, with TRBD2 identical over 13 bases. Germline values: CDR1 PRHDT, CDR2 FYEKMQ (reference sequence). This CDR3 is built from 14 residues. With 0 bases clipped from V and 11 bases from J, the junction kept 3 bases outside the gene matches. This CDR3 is CASSLGLAGGEQYF. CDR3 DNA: TGTGCCAGCAGCTTAGGACTAGCGGGAGGGGAGCAGTACTTC.

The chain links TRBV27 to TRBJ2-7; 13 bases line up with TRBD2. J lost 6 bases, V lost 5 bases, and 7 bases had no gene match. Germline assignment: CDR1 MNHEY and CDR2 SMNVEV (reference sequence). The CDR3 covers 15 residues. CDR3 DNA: TGTGCCAGCAGTGTACTAGCGGGAGGGCCTATCGAGCAGTACTTC. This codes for CASSVLAGGPIEQYF.

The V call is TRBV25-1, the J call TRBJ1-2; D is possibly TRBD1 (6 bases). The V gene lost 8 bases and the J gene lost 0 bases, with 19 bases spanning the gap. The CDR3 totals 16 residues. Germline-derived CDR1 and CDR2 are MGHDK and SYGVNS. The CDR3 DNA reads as TGTGCCAGCGTTGGTCCGGGACGGGGGCCTAACTATGGCTACACCTTC. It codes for CASVGPGRGPNYGYTF.

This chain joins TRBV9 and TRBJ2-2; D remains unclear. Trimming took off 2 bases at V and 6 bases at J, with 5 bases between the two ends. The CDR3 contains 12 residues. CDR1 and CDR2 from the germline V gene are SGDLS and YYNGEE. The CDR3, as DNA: TGTGCCAGCAGCGTCCCGGCCGGGGAGCTGTTTTTT. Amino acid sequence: CASSVPAGELFF.

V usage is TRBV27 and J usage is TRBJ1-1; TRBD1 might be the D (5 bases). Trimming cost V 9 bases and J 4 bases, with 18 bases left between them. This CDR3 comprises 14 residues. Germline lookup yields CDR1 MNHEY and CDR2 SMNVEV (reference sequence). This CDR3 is CASLPREVSTEAFF. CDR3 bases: TGTGCCAGTCTTCCCAGGGAGGTGAGCACTGAAGCTTTCTTT.

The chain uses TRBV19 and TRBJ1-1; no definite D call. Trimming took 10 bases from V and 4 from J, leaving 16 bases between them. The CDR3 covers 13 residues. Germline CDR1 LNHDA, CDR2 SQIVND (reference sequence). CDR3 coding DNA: TGTGCCACCCGGGTGGGAAAGGGCACTGAAGCTTTCTTT. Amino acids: CATRVGKGTEAFF.

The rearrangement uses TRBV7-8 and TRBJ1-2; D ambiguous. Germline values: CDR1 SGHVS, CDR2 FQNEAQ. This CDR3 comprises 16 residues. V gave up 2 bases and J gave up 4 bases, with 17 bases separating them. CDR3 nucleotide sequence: TGTGCCAGCAGCTTATACACGGGGAACTCACGCTATGGCTACACCTTC. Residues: CASSLYTGNSRYGYTF.

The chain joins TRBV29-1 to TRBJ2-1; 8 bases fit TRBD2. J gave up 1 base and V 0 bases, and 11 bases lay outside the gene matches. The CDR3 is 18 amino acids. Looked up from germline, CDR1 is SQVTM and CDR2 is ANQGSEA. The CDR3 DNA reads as TGCAGCGTTGAAGATGGGCCTAGCGGGCTGCTATCCTACAATGAGCAGTTCTTC. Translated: CSVEDGPSGLLSYNEQFF.

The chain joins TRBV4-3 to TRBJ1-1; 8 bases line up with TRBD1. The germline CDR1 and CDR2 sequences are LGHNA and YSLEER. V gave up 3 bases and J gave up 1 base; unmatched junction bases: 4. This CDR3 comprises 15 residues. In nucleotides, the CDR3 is TGCGCCAGCAGCCACACCGGGACAGGGAACACTGAAGCTTTCTTT. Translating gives CASSHTGTGNTEAFF.

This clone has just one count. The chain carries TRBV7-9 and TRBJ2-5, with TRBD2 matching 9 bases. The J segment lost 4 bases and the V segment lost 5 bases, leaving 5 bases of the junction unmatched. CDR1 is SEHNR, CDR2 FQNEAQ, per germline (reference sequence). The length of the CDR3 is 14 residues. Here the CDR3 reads CASSGLAGRETQYF. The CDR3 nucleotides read TGTGCCAGCAGCGGGCTAGCGGGACGAGAGACCCAGTACTTC.